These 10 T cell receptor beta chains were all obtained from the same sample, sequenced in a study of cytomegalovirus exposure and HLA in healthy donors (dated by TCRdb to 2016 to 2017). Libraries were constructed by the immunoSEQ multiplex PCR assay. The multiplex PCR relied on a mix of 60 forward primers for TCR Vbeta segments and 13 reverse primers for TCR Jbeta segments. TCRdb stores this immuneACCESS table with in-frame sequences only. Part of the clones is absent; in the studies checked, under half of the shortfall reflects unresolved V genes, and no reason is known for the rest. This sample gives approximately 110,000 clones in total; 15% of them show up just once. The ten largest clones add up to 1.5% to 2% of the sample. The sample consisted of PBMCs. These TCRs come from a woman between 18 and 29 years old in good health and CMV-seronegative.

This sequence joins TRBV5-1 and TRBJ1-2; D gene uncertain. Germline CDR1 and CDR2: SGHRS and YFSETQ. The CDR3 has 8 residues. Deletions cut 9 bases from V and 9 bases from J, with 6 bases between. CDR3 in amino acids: CATTCYTF. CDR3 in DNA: TGCGCCACCACATGCTACACCTTC.

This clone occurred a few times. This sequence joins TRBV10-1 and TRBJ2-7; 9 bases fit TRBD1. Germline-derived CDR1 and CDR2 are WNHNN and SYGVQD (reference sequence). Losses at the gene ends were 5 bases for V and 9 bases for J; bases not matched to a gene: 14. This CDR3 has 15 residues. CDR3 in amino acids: CASSKSGTGSWGQYF. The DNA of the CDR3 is TGCGCCAGCAGTAAATCCGGGACAGGGTCTTGGGGGCAGTACTTC.

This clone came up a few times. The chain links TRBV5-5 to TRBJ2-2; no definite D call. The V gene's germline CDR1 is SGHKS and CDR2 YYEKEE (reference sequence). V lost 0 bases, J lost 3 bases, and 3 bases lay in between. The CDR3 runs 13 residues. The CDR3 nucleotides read TGTGCCAGCAGCTTGGTATACACCGGGGAGCTGTTTTTT. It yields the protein CASSLVYTGELFF.

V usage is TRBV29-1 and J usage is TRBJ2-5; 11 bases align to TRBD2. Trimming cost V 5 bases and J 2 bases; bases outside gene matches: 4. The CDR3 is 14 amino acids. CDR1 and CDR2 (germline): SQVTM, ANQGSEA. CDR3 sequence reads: CSVRTSGYQETQYF. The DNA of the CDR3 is TGCAGCGTTCGGACTAGCGGGTATCAAGAGACCCAGTACTTC.

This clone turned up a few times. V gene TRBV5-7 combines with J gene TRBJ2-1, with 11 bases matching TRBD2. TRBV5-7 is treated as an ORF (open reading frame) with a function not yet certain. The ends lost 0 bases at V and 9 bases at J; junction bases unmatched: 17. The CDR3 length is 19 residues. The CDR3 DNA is TGTGCCAGCAGCTTGGTAGGGACTAGCGGCCCTGAAAGGAGGATTGAGCAGTTCTTC. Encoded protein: CASSLVGTSGPERRIEQFF.

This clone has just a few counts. The CDR3, as DNA: TGTGCCAGCAGTGGAATGACAGGGTTCGGCACTGAAGCTTTCTTT. The encoded protein is CASSGMTGFGTEAFF. The rearrangement links TRBV6-5 to TRBJ1-1; 7 nucleotides agree with TRBD1. Trimming at V came to 5 bases and at J to 4 bases, leaving 10 bases not matched to a gene. The CDR3 runs 15 residues. Per the germline V gene, CDR1 is MNHEY and CDR2 is SVGAGI.

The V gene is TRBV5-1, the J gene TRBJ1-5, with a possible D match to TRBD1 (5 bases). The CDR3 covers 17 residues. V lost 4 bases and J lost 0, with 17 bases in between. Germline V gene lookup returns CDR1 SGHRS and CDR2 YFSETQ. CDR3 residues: CASSPTPGRGSNQPQHF. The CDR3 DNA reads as TGCGCCAGCAGCCCCACCCCGGGTAGGGGTAGCAATCAGCCCCAGCATTTT.

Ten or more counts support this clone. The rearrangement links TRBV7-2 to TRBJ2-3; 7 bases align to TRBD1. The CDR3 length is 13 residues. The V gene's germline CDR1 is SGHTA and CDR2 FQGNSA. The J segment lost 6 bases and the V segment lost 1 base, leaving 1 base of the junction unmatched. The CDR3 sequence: CASSLEGADTQYF. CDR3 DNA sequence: TGTGCCAGCAGCTTAGAGGGGGCGGATACGCAGTATTTT.

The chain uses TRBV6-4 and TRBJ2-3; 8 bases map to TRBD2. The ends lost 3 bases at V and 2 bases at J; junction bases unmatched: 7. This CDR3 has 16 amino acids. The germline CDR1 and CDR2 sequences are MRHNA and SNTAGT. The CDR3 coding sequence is TGTGCCAGCAGTGAAACAACGGGGGGGCCCACAGATACGCAGTATTTT. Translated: CASSETTGGPTDTQYF.

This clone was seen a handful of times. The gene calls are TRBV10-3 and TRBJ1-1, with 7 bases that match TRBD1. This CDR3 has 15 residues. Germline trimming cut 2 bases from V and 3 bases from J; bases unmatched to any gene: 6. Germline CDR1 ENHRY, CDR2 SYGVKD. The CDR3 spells CAISEATGWDTEAFF. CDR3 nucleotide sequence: TGTGCCATCAGTGAGGCGACAGGGTGGGACACTGAAGCTTTCTTT.